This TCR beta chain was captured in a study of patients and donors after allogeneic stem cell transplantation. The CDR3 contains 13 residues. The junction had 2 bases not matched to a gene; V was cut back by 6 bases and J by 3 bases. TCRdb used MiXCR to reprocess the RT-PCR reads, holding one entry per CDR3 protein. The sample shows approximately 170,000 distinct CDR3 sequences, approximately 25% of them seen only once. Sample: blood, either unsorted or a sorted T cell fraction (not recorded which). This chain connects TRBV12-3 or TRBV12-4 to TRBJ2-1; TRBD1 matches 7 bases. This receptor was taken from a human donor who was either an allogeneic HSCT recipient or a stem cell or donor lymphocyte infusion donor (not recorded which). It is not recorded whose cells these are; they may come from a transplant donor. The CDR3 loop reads CASRRDSYNEQFF. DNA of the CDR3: TGTGCCAGCAGAAGGGACAGCTACAATGAGCAGTTCTTC.